This TCR beta chain was recorded in a study of T-cell reconstitution after alpha-beta-depleted transplantation in children. Worth noting for this clonotype: Antigen specificity is unknown.

General study results and limits: The study traced high day-60 TCRbeta diversity in some patients to surviving recipient T cells and thymic progenitors. About two months after transplant, alpha-beta T cells reportedly came from several hundred expanded graft clones. The main origin of T-cell counts and diversity one year after transplant was newly produced T cells.

The library targeted TCRbeta and was prepared with unique molecular identifiers. TCRdb reanalysed the PCR reads using MiXCR and keeps one entry per CDR3 protein. The sample records fewer than 400,000 distinct CDR3 sequences, 23% being singletons. The ends lost 0 bases at V and 2 bases at J; junction bases unmatched: 13. The germline gives CDR1 SGHTA, CDR2 FQGNSA. CDR3 length: 19 amino acids. The sequence was obtained from a male patient younger than 18 who had a stem cell transplant for acute lymphoblastic leukemia, so the T cells may come from the graft donor. Sequenced material: PBMCs, mostly from graft donor cells, taken 180 days after TCRalphabeta/CD19-depleted stem cell transplant. The chain has TRBV7-2 and TRBJ2-3, with 8 bases matching TRBD2. CDR3 protein: CASSLALLAAPTVTDTQYF. CDR3 coding DNA: TGTGCCAGCAGCTTAGCTTTACTAGCGGCGCCGACGGTCACAGATACGCAGTATTTT.